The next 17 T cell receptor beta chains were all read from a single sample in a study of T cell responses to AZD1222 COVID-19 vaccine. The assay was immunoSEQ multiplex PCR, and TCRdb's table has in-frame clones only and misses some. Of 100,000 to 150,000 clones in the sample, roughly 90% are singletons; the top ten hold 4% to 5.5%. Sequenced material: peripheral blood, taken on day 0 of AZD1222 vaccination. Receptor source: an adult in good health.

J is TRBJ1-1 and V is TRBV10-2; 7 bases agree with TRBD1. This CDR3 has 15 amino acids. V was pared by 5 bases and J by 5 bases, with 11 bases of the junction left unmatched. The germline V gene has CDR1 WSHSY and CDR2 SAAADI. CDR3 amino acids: CASSSGTVSVTEAFF. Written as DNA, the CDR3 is TGCGCCAGCAGTTCCGGGACAGTCTCGGTGACTGAAGCTTTCTTT.

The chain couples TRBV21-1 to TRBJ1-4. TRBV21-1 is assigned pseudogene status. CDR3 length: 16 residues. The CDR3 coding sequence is TGTGCCAGCAGCAAAGGCTGGGGGTGCACTAATGAAAAACTGTTTTTT. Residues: CASSKGWGCTNEKLFF.

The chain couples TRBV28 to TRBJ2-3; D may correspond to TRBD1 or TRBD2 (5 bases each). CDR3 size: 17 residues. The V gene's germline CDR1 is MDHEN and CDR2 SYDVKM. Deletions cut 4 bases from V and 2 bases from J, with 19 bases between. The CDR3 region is CASSSGPRGSPTDTQYF. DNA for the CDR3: TGTGCCAGCAGTTCGGGACCGAGGGGATCCCCCACAGATACGCAGTATTTT.

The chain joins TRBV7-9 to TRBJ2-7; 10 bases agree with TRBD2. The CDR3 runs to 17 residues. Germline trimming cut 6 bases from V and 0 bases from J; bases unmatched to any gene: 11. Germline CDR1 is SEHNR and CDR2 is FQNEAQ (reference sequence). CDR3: CASSFLPGLANSYEQYF. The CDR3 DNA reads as TGTGCCAGCAGTTTTCTCCCGGGACTAGCGAACTCCTACGAGCAGTACTTC.

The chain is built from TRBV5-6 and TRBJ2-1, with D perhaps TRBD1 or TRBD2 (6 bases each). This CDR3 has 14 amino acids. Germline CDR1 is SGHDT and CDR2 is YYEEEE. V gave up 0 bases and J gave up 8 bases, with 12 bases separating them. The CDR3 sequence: CASSLGSRGHEQFF. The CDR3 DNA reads TGTGCCAGCAGCTTGGGTAGTCGGGGGCATGAGCAGTTCTTC.

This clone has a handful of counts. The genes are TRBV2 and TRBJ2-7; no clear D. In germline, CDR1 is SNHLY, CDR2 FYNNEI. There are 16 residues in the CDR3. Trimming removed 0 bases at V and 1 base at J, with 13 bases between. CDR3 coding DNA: TGTGCCAGCAGTGAAGCCGGTTGGCAGGAATCCTACGAGCAGTACTTC. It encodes CASSEAGWQESYEQYF.

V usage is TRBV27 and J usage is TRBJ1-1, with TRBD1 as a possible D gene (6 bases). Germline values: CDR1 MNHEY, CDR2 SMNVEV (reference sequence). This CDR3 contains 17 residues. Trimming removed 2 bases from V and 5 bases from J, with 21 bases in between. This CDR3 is CASSLRGLGLRGTEAFF. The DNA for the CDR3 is TGTGCCAGCAGTTTAAGAGGTCTGGGGTTAAGGGGGACTGAAGCTTTCTTT.

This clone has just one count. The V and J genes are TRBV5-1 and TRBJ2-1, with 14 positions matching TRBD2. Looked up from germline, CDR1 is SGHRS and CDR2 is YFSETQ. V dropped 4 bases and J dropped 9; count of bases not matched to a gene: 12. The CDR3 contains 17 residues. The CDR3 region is CASSQTSGRAGNGEQFF. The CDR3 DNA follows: TGCGCCAGCAGCCAGACTAGCGGGAGGGCCGGTAATGGTGAGCAGTTCTTC.

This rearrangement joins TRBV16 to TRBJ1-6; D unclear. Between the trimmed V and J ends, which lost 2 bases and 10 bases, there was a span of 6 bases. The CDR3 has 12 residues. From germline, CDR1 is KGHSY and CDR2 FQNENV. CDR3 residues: CASSQPRSPLHF. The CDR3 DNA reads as TGTGCCAGCAGCCAACCACGCTCACCCCTCCACTTT.

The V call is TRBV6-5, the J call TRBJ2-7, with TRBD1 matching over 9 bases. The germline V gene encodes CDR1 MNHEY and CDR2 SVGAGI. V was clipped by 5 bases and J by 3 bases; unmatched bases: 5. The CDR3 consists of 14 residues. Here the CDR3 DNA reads TGTGCCAGCAGTAAGGACAGGGGTATCTACGAGCAGTACTTC. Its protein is CASSKDRGIYEQYF.

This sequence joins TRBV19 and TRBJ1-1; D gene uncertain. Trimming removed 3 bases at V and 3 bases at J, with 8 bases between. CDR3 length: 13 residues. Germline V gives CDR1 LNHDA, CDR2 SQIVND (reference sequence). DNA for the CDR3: TGTGCCAGTAGTATCTCCCCAGACACTGAAGCTTTCTTT. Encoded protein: CASSISPDTEAFF. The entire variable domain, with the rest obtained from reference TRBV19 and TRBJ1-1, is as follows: DGGITQSPKYLFRKEGQNVTLSCEQNLNHDAMYWYRQDPGQGLRLIYYSQIVNDFQKGDIAEGYSVSREKKESFPLTVTSAQKNPTAFYLCASSISPDTEAFFGQGTRLTVV.

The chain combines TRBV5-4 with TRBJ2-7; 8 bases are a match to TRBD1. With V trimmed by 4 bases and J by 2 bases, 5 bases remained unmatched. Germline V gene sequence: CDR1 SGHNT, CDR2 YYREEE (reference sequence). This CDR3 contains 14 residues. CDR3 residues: CASSQGQVPYEQYF. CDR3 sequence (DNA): TGTGCCAGCAGCCAGGGACAGGTCCCCTACGAGCAGTACTTC.

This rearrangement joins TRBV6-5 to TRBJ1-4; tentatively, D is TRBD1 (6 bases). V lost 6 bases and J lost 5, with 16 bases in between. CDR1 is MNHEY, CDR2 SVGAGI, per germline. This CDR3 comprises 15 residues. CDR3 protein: CASRGYYRENEKLFF. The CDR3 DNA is TGTGCCAGCAGAGGATATTACAGGGAGAATGAAAAACTGTTTTTT.

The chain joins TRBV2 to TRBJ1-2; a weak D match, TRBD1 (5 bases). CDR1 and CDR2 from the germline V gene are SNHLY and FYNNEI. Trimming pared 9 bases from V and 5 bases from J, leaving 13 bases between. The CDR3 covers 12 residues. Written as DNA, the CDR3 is TGTGCCAGTAACCGGGACCTATATGGCTACACCTTC. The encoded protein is CASNRDLYGYTF.

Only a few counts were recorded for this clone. The chain's CDR3 is CASSPTGTSASYEQYF. Written as DNA, the CDR3 is TGTGCCAGCAGCCCGACCGGGACTAGCGCCTCCTACGAGCAGTACTTC. V is TRBV7-2 and J is TRBJ2-7, with 10 bases identical to TRBD2. J lost 0 bases, V lost 5 bases, and 7 bases had no gene match. CDR1 is SGHTA and CDR2 is FQGNSA in the germline V gene. This CDR3 comprises 16 residues.

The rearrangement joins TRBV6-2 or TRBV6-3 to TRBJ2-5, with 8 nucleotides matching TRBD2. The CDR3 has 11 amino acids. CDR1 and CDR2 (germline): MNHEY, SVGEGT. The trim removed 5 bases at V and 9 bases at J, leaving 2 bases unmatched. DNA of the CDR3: TGTGCCAGCAGTCACGGGGGGGCCCAGTACTTC. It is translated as CASSHGGAQYF.

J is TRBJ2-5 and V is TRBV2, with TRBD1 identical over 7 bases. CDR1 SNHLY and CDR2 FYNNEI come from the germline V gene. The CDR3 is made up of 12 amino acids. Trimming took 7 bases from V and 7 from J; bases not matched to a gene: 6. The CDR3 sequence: CASNGQAVTQYF. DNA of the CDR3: TGTGCCAGCAATGGACAGGCCGTGACCCAGTACTTC.